These 31 T cell receptor beta chains came from one sample sequenced in a study of T cell responses to AZD1222 COVID-19 vaccine. Some clones are missing from TCRdb's copy, which holds only in-frame ones; the method was immunoSEQ multiplex PCR. This table holds 100,000 to 150,000 clones, about 88% found once. The material sequenced was peripheral blood, taken on day 0 of AZD1222 vaccination. The receptors stem from an adult in good health.

The chain is built from TRBV29-1 and TRBJ1-5, with no clear D. V lost 5 bases to trimming and J lost 3 bases, with 5 bases between them. Germline V lookup: CDR1 SQVTM, CDR2 ANQGSEA. CDR3 size: 11 residues. Written as DNA, the CDR3 is TGCAGCGTTTTATACAATCAGCCCCAGCATTTT. It yields the protein CSVLYNQPQHF.

This chain connects TRBV12-3 or TRBV12-4 to TRBJ1-1; D remains unclear. This CDR3 is built from 12 residues. Trimming took 1 base from V and 8 from J, leaving 8 bases between them. In DNA form, the CDR3 reads TGTGCCAGCAGTTTAGGTCGCCTGGAAGCTTTCTTT. Encoded protein: CASSLGRLEAFF.

The chain has TRBV5-5 and TRBJ2-5; no definite D call. The CDR3 length is 11 residues. Germline lookup yields CDR1 SGHKS and CDR2 YYEKEE (reference sequence). Trimming stripped 0 bases from V and 9 bases from J, with 6 bases between. CDR3 protein: CASSLDSPQYF. The CDR3, as DNA: TGTGCCAGCAGCTTGGACAGTCCCCAGTACTTC. Based on the CDR3 plus reference TRBV5-5 and TRBJ2-5, the full variable domain is DAGVTQSPTHLIKTRGQQVTLRCSPISGHKSVSWYQQVLGQGPQFIFQYYEKEERGRGNFPDRFSARQFPNYSSELNVNALLLGDSALYLCASSLDSPQYFGPGTRLLVL.

The V gene is TRBV4-2, the J gene TRBJ1-1; possibly TRBD1 for D (6 bases). V was trimmed by 2 bases and J by 1 base, leaving 11 bases between them. Germline values: CDR1 LGHNA, CDR2 YNFKEQ. CDR3 length: 15 amino acids. The CDR3 protein is CASSQSNRENTEAFF. The CDR3 bases are TGTGCCAGCAGCCAAAGCAACAGGGAGAACACTGAAGCTTTCTTT.

V and J are TRBV6-5 and TRBJ1-1, with a possible D match to TRBD1 (5 bases). V was clipped by 7 bases and J by 3 bases, with 12 bases between them. This CDR3 is 13 amino acids long. Germline V lookup: CDR1 MNHEY, CDR2 SVGAGI. CDR3 in amino acids: CASTTDRYTEAFF. CDR3 sequence (DNA): TGTGCCAGCACCACCGACAGATACACTGAAGCTTTCTTT.

V gene TRBV9 combines with J gene TRBJ2-5; the match to TRBD1 covers 7 bases. The junction had 4 bases not matched to a gene; V was cut back by 4 bases and J by 1 base. Germline V lookup: CDR1 SGDLS, CDR2 YYNGEE. This CDR3 is 14 amino acids long. The CDR3 reads CASSSGTVQETQYF. The CDR3 coding sequence is TGTGCCAGCAGCTCCGGGACAGTCCAAGAGACCCAGTACTTC.

The V gene is TRBV10-2, the J gene TRBJ1-2; TRBD1 matches at 10 bases. V was clipped by 9 bases and J by 2 bases; unmatched bases: 6. The CDR3 sequence is 14 residues long. Germline V lookup: CDR1 WSHSY, CDR2 SAAADI. CDR3 sequence: CARGQGRTNYGYTF. CDR3 sequence (DNA): TGCGCCAGGGGACAGGGGCGCACGAACTATGGCTACACCTTC.

The V and J genes are TRBV3-1 (or the pseudogene TRBV3-2) and TRBJ1-4; a weak D match, TRBD1 (5 bases). The CDR3 has 16 residues. The V end was cut by 3 bases, the J end by 6 bases, with 17 bases between. The germline gives CDR1 LGHDT, CDR2 YNNKEL (reference sequence). CDR3 sequence reads: CASSHPFRRGDEKLFF. As DNA, the CDR3 is TGTGCCAGCAGCCATCCCTTCAGGCGAGGGGATGAAAAACTGTTTTTT.

The table lists this clone with a count of one. This chain joins TRBV19 and TRBJ2-5, with 15 bases that match TRBD2. This CDR3 has 18 amino acids. CDR1 LNHDA and CDR2 SQIVND come from the germline V gene (reference sequence). Germline trimming cut 2 bases from V and 4 bases from J; bases unmatched to any gene: 8. Here the CDR3 DNA reads TGTGCCAGTAGTATATTGGGACCGGGACTAGCGGGAGGAGAGACCCAGTACTTC. It codes for CASSILGPGLAGGETQYF.

The rearrangement links TRBV1 to TRBJ1-3. TRBV1 is an annotated pseudogene. The CDR3 extends over 20 amino acids. The CDR3 here is CTTSESYGPPEVFSGNTIYF. Here the CDR3 DNA reads TGCACCACCTCGGAGAGCTATGGACCCCCCGAGGTTTTTTCTGGAAACACCATATATTTT.

The chain joins TRBV10-2 to TRBJ2-3, with D possibly matching TRBD2 (6 bases). V lost 1 base to trimming and J lost 1 base, with 9 bases between them. The CDR3 extends over 15 amino acids. CDR1 is WSHSY, CDR2 SAAADI, per germline. The CDR3, as DNA: TGCGCCAGCAGTGAGTTGACGGGGGGCACAGATACGCAGTATTTT. Translating it yields CASSELTGGTDTQYF.

This sequence joins TRBV7-9 and TRBJ1-1; the match to TRBD1 covers 7 bases. This CDR3 comprises 17 residues. V lost 5 bases to trimming and J lost 1 base; unmatched junction nucleotides: 13. Germline V gene lookup returns CDR1 SEHNR and CDR2 FQNEAQ (reference sequence). Written as DNA, the CDR3 is TGTGCCAGCAGCCCGGCGGAGGGGGGACAGCCGAACACTGAAGCTTTCTTT. This gives the protein CASSPAEGGQPNTEAFF.

The rearrangement links TRBV7-6 to TRBJ2-2; TRBD2 aligns across 9 bases. Trimming removed 0 bases from V and 1 base from J; junction bases left unmatched: 6. The CDR3 has 18 residues. Germline V gives CDR1 SGHVS, CDR2 FNYEAQ. CDR3 sequence: CASSLAVVLAGNTGELFF. Written as DNA, the CDR3 is TGTGCCAGCAGCTTAGCGGTCGTACTAGCGGGGAACACCGGGGAGCTGTTTTTT.

The rearrangement uses TRBV5-6 and TRBJ2-5, with D unresolved. CDR1 and CDR2 (germline): SGHDT, YYEEEE. The CDR3 loop spans 12 amino acids. V dropped 3 bases and J dropped 0 bases, with 3 bases sitting between them. CDR3 DNA sequence: TGTGCCAGCAGCTCGTACCAAGAGACCCAGTACTTC. Translation: CASSSYQETQYF.

The count of this clone is one. The CDR3 nucleotides are TGTGCCACCACGGCTCCCGGGGGGGCCTGGAGCGAGCAGTTCTTC. Amino acid sequence: CATTAPGGAWSEQFF. The V and J genes are TRBV19 and TRBJ2-1; 8 bases align to TRBD2. Germline trimming cut 10 bases from V and 10 bases from J; bases unmatched to any gene: 18. The CDR3 totals 15 residues. The germline CDR1 and CDR2 sequences are LNHDA and SQIVND (reference sequence).

The rearrangement uses TRBV5-1 and TRBJ2-1, with unresolved D. Germline V gives CDR1 SGHRS, CDR2 YFSETQ. Trimming took off 0 bases at V and 6 bases at J, with 4 bases between the two ends. The CDR3 consists of 12 residues. The DNA of the CDR3 is TGCGCCAGCAGCTTGGCAGTCAATGAGCAGTTCTTC. Amino acid sequence: CASSLAVNEQFF.

This clone was seen only once. The chain couples TRBV18 to TRBJ1-5; D gene ambiguous. Trimming pared 8 bases from V and 3 bases from J, leaving 11 bases between. This CDR3 has 13 amino acids. The germline gives CDR1 KGHSH, CDR2 LQKENI. In DNA, the CDR3 is TGTGCCAGCACTGACGGGGTCAATCAGCCCCAGCATTTT. Amino acids: CASTDGVNQPQHF.

The rearrangement uses TRBV5-1 and TRBJ2-1; TRBD2 matches at 10 bases. The germline V gene has CDR1 SGHRS and CDR2 YFSETQ. The CDR3 is 16 residues long. The V segment lost 5 bases and the J segment 0 bases; nucleotides outside the gene matches: 5. The CDR3 nucleotides are TGCGCCAGCAGGTATAGCGGGGGGAGCTCCTACAATGAGCAGTTCTTC. Translation: CASRYSGGSSYNEQFF.

The chain is built from TRBV27 and TRBJ1-1; TRBD1 matches 9 bases. Looked up from germline, CDR1 is MNHEY and CDR2 is SMNVEV (reference sequence). The V segment lost 4 bases and the J segment 1 base; nucleotides outside the gene matches: 7. The CDR3 is made up of 16 amino acids. The CDR3 nucleotides read TGTGCCAGCAGTTATGGGACAGGGCTTACGAACACTGAAGCTTTCTTT. Translating gives CASSYGTGLTNTEAFF.

This chain uses TRBV29-1 with TRBJ1-5; maybe TRBD1 (6 bases). CDR3 length: 14 amino acids. Looked up from germline, CDR1 is SQVTM and CDR2 is ANQGSEA. Trimming left V 4 bases short and J 2 bases short, with 12 bases between. Here the CDR3 DNA reads TGCAGCGTTGGAGGGGGATCTGGCAATCAGCCCCAGCATTTT. This codes for CSVGGGSGNQPQHF.

The chain joins TRBV5-8 to TRBJ2-1; D is unresolved. V was trimmed by 3 bases and J by 8 bases, leaving 12 bases between them. Germline V gene lookup returns CDR1 SGHTS and CDR2 YDEGEE. The CDR3 is 13 amino acids. The CDR3, as DNA: TGTGCCAGCAGCTCGGTACGGTGGGATGAGCAGTTCTTC. Encoded protein: CASSSVRWDEQFF.

This sequence joins TRBV7-9 and TRBJ1-1; no clear D gene. Per the germline V gene, CDR1 is SEHNR and CDR2 is FQNEAQ (reference sequence). The CDR3 is 15 residues long. V lost 0 bases and J lost 0, with 8 bases in between. The CDR3 DNA reads TGTGCCAGCAGCTTAGCGGGCGGGATGAACACTGAAGCTTTCTTT. Residues: CASSLAGGMNTEAFF.

V is TRBV28 and J is TRBJ1-1, with a possible D match to TRBD1 (5 bases). The CDR3 covers 14 residues. V was pared by 5 bases and J by 8 bases, with 18 bases between. Germline CDR1 reads MDHEN; CDR2 reads SYDVKM. The CDR3 nucleotides read TGTGCCAGCAGTACCGGGACTCCCGTGGGAGAAGCTTTCTTT. Translation: CASSTGTPVGEAFF.

This clone has just one count. Here the CDR3 reads CASSRGDYSGNTIYF. The CDR3 DNA reads TGTGCCAGCAGCCGAGGGGATTACTCTGGAAACACCATATATTTT. The chain uses TRBV9 and TRBJ1-3, with TRBD1 as a possible D gene (5 bases). Germline assignment: CDR1 SGDLS and CDR2 YYNGEE. Trimming shortened V by 4 bases and J by 0 bases, and 11 bases separated the two germline ends. The CDR3 length is 15 residues.

J is TRBJ2-7 and V is TRBV29-1; 11 nucleotides align to TRBD1. The trim removed 6 bases at V and 6 bases at J, leaving 10 bases unmatched. The CDR3 length is 14 residues. Germline CDR1 is SQVTM and CDR2 is ANQGSEA. The CDR3 reads CSVGWTGGGSEQYF. Here the CDR3 DNA reads TGCAGCGTGGGGTGGACAGGGGGCGGGTCCGAGCAGTACTTC.

V usage is TRBV5-1 and J usage is TRBJ1-2; unclear D gene. Trimming cost V 4 bases and J 5 bases, with 9 bases left between them. Germline V gene lookup returns CDR1 SGHRS and CDR2 YFSETQ. The CDR3 contains 12 residues. The CDR3 reads CASSEGPYGYTF. CDR3 in DNA: TGCGCCAGCAGCGAGGGTCCGTATGGCTACACCTTC.

The chain combines TRBV4-1 with TRBJ1-2; D remains ambiguous. V was trimmed by 1 base and J by 0 bases, leaving 9 bases between them. CDR3 length: 15 amino acids. Germline-derived CDR1 and CDR2 are MGHRA and YSYEKL. The CDR3 DNA sequence: TGCGCCAGCAGCCAAGTTGACATAACTAACTATGGCTACACCTTC. It is translated as CASSQVDITNYGYTF.

For this clone: A far larger clone is one nucleotide away, so this likely arose from a read error. The chain couples TRBV6-2 or TRBV6-3 to TRBJ1-2, with D possibly being TRBD1 (6 bases). Germline V gene sequence: CDR1 MNHEY, CDR2 SVGEGT. The CDR3 sequence is 13 residues long. V was pared by 6 bases and J by 4 bases, with 12 bases between. The CDR3 loop is CASSRQAFYGYTF. The CDR3 DNA is TGTGCCAGCAGCCGACAGGCTTTCTATGGCTACACCTTC.

The genes are TRBV5-1 and TRBJ1-1, with 9 bases lining up with TRBD1. The CDR3 is made up of 15 amino acids. Germline loops: CDR1 SGHRS, CDR2 YFSETQ. Trimming took 4 bases from V and 1 from J; bases not matched to a gene: 5. CDR3: CASSPGDRENTEAFF. In DNA form, the CDR3 reads TGCGCCAGCAGCCCAGGGGACAGGGAGAACACTGAAGCTTTCTTT.

In this sample, this clone turned up a few times. This sequence joins TRBV19 and TRBJ2-7; D is unresolved. The V and J ends lost 5 bases and 2 bases respectively, with 13 bases between them. Germline values: CDR1 LNHDA, CDR2 SQIVND (reference sequence). CDR3 length equals 14 residues. The CDR3 protein is CASSARGRAYEQYF. In DNA, the CDR3 is TGTGCCAGTAGTGCCCGAGGTAGAGCCTACGAGCAGTACTTC.

This sequence joins TRBV20-1 and TRBJ1-1; unclear D gene. CDR1 and CDR2 from the germline V gene are DFQATT and SNEGSKA (reference sequence). The CDR3 spans 11 residues. Trimming took 3 bases from V and 5 from J, leaving 7 bases between them. The CDR3 nucleotides are TGCAGTGCTAGTCGGGCGACTGAAGCTTTCTTT. It translates to CSASRATEAFF.